This entry is about one T cell receptor (beta chain). Generated by immunoSEQ multiplex PCR, the TCRdb table keeps only in-frame clones and is missing some. The sample yields around 200,000 clones, 60% to 85% seen once. The record originates from a study of blood T cell repertoires in COVID-19. Whole-study context: Researchers got acute and convalescent COVID-19 samples from the United States, Italy and Spain. The cDNA or gDNA used as material had been derived from T cells, B-cell-depleted T cells, or PBMCs.

The ends lost 5 bases at V and 5 bases at J; junction bases unmatched: 4. The germline V gene has CDR1 SGHNT and CDR2 YENEEA. This CDR3 is 14 amino acids long. The source is a woman aged 70-85 years with acute or convalescent COVID-19. The chain joins TRBV11-3 to TRBJ2-1, with 9 bases that match TRBD2. Specimen: peripheral blood. This CDR3 is CASSLGLAHNEQFF. CDR3 in DNA: TGTGCCAGCAGCCTCGGACTAGCGCACAATGAGCAGTTCTTC.